Given below is one T cell receptor beta chain in context. The CDR3 contains 14 residues. Germline assignment: CDR1 SGHDT and CDR2 YYEEEE. The germline V and J ends were trimmed by 0 bases and 1 base, with 7 bases remaining between them. This sample is part of a study of blood T cell repertoires in COVID-19. Authors' data handling: The assay estimated nucleated cells by amplifying reference gene primers. Profiled with immunoSEQ multiplex PCR; TCRdb holds only in-frame clones, not every one. Clonal size and the V and J genes are those of that table, whereas D and trimming came from the DNA. The sample carries more than 200,000 clones, roughly 91% recorded once.

The sequenced sample consisted of PBMCs or T cells enriched from blood (not recorded which). J is TRBJ1-1 and V is TRBV5-6; D is undetermined. This receptor was taken from a woman aged 25 to 45 who had recovered from COVID-19. CDR3 residues: CASSLGGGNTEAFF. The CDR3 DNA follows: TGTGCCAGCAGCTTGGGAGGTGGGAACACTGAAGCTTTCTTT.